These 15 T cell receptor beta chains came from one sample sequenced in a study of T cell responses to AZD1222 COVID-19 vaccine. Libraries were prepared by immunoSEQ multiplex PCR; TCRdb keeps only in-frame clonotypes and omits some of them. The repertoire holds 130,000 or so clones, with 89% as singletons. The sequencing here drew on peripheral blood, taken on day 0 of AZD1222 vaccination. The receptors were gathered from an adult in good health.

The chain recombines TRBV19 with TRBJ1-6; D not resolved. The V end lost 4 bases, the J end lost 7 bases, and 8 bases lay between the germline ends. The V gene's germline CDR1 is LNHDA and CDR2 SQIVND (reference sequence). The CDR3 extends over 13 amino acids. CDR3 sequence (DNA): TGTGCCAGTAGTACCACCTTAAATTCACCCCTCCACTTT. Translated, it gives CASSTTLNSPLHF. The complete variable domain, with remaining parts taken from reference TRBV19 and TRBJ1-6, reads DGGITQSPKYLFRKEGQNVTLSCEQNLNHDAMYWYRQDPGQGLRLIYYSQIVNDFQKGDIAEGYSVSREKKESFPLTVTSAQKNPTAFYLCASSTTLNSPLHFGNGTRLTVT.

The gene calls are TRBV19 and TRBJ1-4; D is uncertain. The CDR3 is 15 residues long. The V gene lost 2 bases and the J gene lost 0 bases, with 7 bases spanning the gap. Germline assignment: CDR1 LNHDA and CDR2 SQIVND (reference sequence). CDR3 region: CASSINTATNEKLFF. The CDR3 nucleotides are TGTGCCAGTAGTATAAACACGGCAACTAATGAAAAACTGTTTTTT.

The chain combines TRBV4-3 with TRBJ1-6; the D is unclear. The CDR3 has 16 residues. Germline CDR1 and CDR2: LGHNA and YSLEER. Trimming stripped 0 bases from V and 7 bases from J, with 13 bases between. The CDR3 coding sequence is TGCGCCAGCAGCCAAGATGTCGGGAGGAGGAATTCACCCCTCCACTTT. As protein: CASSQDVGRRNSPLHF.

The chain recombines TRBV7-9 with TRBJ2-5; D might be TRBD1 (6 bases). CDR1 SEHNR and CDR2 FQNEAQ come from the germline V gene (reference sequence). The V end lost 5 bases, the J end lost 4 bases, and 11 bases lay between the germline ends. The CDR3 is 13 amino acids. This CDR3 is CASSSHRVETQYF. The CDR3 DNA sequence: TGTGCCAGCAGCAGTCACAGGGTAGAGACCCAGTACTTC.

This chain connects TRBV7-9 to TRBJ2-7; 9 bases match TRBD1. Germline CDR1 SEHNR, CDR2 FQNEAQ (reference sequence). V was pared by 1 base and J by 3 bases, with 4 bases of the junction left unmatched. The CDR3 extends over 15 amino acids. Here the CDR3 reads CASSLGNRGLYEQYF. The CDR3 DNA reads as TGTGCCAGCAGCTTAGGGAACAGGGGGCTCTACGAGCAGTACTTC.

This sequence joins TRBV9 and TRBJ1-2; 10 nucleotides agree with TRBD1. Germline loops: CDR1 SGDLS, CDR2 YYNGEE. The CDR3 runs 15 residues. The V segment lost 2 bases and the J segment 8 bases; nucleotides outside the gene matches: 9. The DNA for the CDR3 is TGTGCCAGCAGCGTCACCCCCGGGACAGGGGCCGGCTACACCTTC. Translating it yields CASSVTPGTGAGYTF.

In regard to this clone: This sample also contains other DNA sequences that code for the same CDR3. CDR3 sequence: CASSVGGTGELFF. As DNA, the CDR3 is TGTGCCAGCAGCGTCGGGGGGACCGGGGAGCTGTTTTTT. The V call is TRBV9, the J call TRBJ2-2; 7 bases align to TRBD2. In germline, CDR1 is SGDLS, CDR2 YYNGEE. V lost 2 bases and J lost 5; bases outside the gene matches: 0. The CDR3 contains 13 residues.

The sample holds a few counts of this clone. V is TRBV15 and J is TRBJ2-3, with TRBD1 identical over 8 bases. The CDR3 length is 13 residues. The V gene end was trimmed by 8 bases and the J gene end by 5 bases; junction bases not matched to a gene: 6. Germline V lookup: CDR1 LNHNV, CDR2 YYDKDF (reference sequence). The CDR3: CATSGQGLDTQYF. The CDR3 nucleotides read TGTGCCACCTCCGGACAGGGATTAGATACGCAGTATTTT.

The chain is built from TRBV6-2 or TRBV6-3 and TRBJ1-2; 9 nucleotides agree with TRBD1. This CDR3 has 13 amino acids. V lost 5 bases to trimming and J lost 2 bases; unmatched junction nucleotides: 0. Germline CDR1 and CDR2: MNHEY and SVGEGT. Written as DNA, the CDR3 is TGTGCCAGCAGTGGGACAGGGAACTATGGCTACACCTTC. Translating it yields CASSGTGNYGYTF.

V is TRBV9 and J is TRBJ1-2; no clear D. Between the trimmed V and J ends, which lost 0 bases and 4 bases, there was a span of 22 bases. CDR3 length: 18 amino acids. CDR1 is SGDLS, CDR2 YYNGEE, per germline. CDR3: CASSVGTGGQKGFYGYTF. The DNA of the CDR3 is TGTGCCAGCAGCGTAGGTACGGGAGGGCAGAAGGGCTTCTATGGCTACACCTTC.

The chain couples TRBV18 to TRBJ2-1; D tentatively fits TRBD1 or TRBD2 (5 bases each). Trimming stripped 6 bases from V and 0 bases from J, with 15 bases between. Germline V gene sequence: CDR1 KGHSH, CDR2 LQKENI. This CDR3 spans 16 amino acids. CDR3 amino acids: CASSPPGRDSYNEQFF. The CDR3 DNA is TGTGCCAGCTCCCCCCCGGGACGGGACTCCTACAATGAGCAGTTCTTC.

The table lists this clone with a few counts. CDR3 bases: TGTGCCAGCAGTTACCGAGACAGGGGGCAATTGGATGGCTACACCTTC. It is translated as CASSYRDRGQLDGYTF. V and J are TRBV6-6 and TRBJ1-2; 10 bases are shared with TRBD1. Looked up from germline, CDR1 is MNHNY and CDR2 is SVGAGI (reference sequence). V lost 2 bases to trimming and J lost 6 bases; unmatched junction nucleotides: 9. The CDR3 covers 16 residues.

This chain connects TRBV6-4 to TRBJ2-1; 9 bases fit TRBD2. J gave up 1 base and V 7 bases, and 11 bases lay outside the gene matches. This CDR3 has 17 amino acids. Germline assignment: CDR1 MRHNA and CDR2 SNTAGT. The CDR3 nucleotides are TGTGCCAGCATTACTTCGGGGCTAGCGGGATCCTACAATGAGCAGTTCTTC. This sequence encodes CASITSGLAGSYNEQFF.

J is TRBJ2-3 and V is TRBV18, with TRBD2 matching 9 bases. The CDR3 loop spans 19 amino acids. Germline loops: CDR1 KGHSH, CDR2 LQKENI. Germline trimming cut 2 bases from V and 0 bases from J; bases unmatched to any gene: 12. The CDR3 DNA follows: TGTGCCAGCTCACCATACAGCAGCGGCGGGGGGGCTAGCACAGATACGCAGTATTTT. Amino acids: CASSPYSSGGGASTDTQYF. Filled out from reference TRBV18 and TRBJ2-3, the complete variable domain reads NAGVMQNPRHLVRRRGQEARLRCSPMKGHSHVYWYRQLPEEGLKFMVYLQKENIIDESGMPKERFSAEFPKEGPSILRIQQVVRGDSAAYFCASSPYSSGGGASTDTQYFGPGTRLTVL.

The V and J genes are TRBV7-9 and TRBJ1-4, with 8 positions matching TRBD1. This CDR3 comprises 17 residues. The V and J ends lost 4 bases and 4 bases, in that order; junction bases with no gene match: 11. The germline CDR1 and CDR2 sequences are SEHNR and FQNEAQ (reference sequence). The CDR3 reads CASSYPGGLQLNEKLFF. The DNA of the CDR3 is TGTGCCAGCAGCTACCCAGGGGGCCTCCAACTTAATGAAAAACTGTTTTTT. The variable domain in full, completed from reference TRBV7-9 and TRBJ1-4, reads DTGVSQNPRHKITKRGQNVTFRCDPISEHNRLYWYRQTLGQGPEFLTYFQNEAQLEKSRLLSDRFSAERPKGSFSTLEIQRTEQGDSAMYLCASSYPGGLQLNEKLFFGSGTQLSVL.